The entry below describes one TCR beta chain. The antigen it binds to is not known. No base quality values were provided; no much bigger clone lies one nucleotide off. These data belong to a study of T cell changes during pregnancy in multiple sclerosis (dated by TCRdb to about 2019). Turning to the overall study: The study examined how the T cell repertoire changed over the course of pregnancy in women with multiple sclerosis.

Library prep was done by the immunoSEQ multiplex PCR assay. TCRdb provides this immuneACCESS table in a form limited to in-frame rearrangements. Some clones are lacking; in checked studies, under half of them reflect an unresolved V gene, and why the rest are absent is not known. The table for this sample lists about 46,000 clones; less than 95% of them were counted only once. The top ten constitute approximately 2.9% of the sample. Source: CD8+ T cells from peripheral blood mononuclear cells, taken in the second trimester of pregnancy. This TCR was sampled from a female donor with multiple sclerosis, enrolled in a pregnancy study.

At the DNA level, the sequence is TGTGCCAGCAGCGGTCTCGGACAGGGACTATTATTTGGCTACACCTTC. It translates as CASSGLGQGLLFGYTF. Here the chain combines TRBV9 and TRBJ1-2; TRBD1 lines up with 8 middle nucleotides. The CDR3 sequence holds 16 residues, the cysteine and phenylalanine included. The kept DNA is CDR3 alone, 48 bases in frame from the first base. From a lookup of the germline V gene, CDR1 and CDR2 are SGDLS and YYNGEE. Germline trimming: 3 bases from V, 7 bases from J; junction bases outside gene matches: 14.